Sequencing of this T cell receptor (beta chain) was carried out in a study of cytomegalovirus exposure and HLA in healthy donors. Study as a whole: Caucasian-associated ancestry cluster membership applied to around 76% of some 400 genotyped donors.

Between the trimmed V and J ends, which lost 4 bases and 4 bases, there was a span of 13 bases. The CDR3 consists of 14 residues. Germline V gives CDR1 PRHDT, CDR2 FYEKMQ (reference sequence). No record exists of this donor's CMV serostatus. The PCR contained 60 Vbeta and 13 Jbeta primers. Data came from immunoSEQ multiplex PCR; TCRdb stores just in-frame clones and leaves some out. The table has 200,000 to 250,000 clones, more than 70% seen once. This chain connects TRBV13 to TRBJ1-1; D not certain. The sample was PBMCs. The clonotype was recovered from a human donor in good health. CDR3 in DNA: TGTGCCAGCAGCTATCAAGGGCGGGGCACTGAAGCTTTCTTT. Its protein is CASSYQGRGTEAFF.